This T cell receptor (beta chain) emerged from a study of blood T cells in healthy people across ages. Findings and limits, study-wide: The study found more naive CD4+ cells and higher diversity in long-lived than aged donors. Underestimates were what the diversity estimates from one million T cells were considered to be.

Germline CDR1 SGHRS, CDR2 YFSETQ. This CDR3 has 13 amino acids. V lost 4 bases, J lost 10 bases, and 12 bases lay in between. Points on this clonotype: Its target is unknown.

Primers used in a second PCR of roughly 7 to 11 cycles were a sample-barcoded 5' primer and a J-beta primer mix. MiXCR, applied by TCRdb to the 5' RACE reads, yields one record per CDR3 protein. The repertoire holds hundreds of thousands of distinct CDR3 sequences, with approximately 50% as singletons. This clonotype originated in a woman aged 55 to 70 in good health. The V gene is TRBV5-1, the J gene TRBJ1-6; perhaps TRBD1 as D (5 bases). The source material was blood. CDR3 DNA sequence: TGCGCCAGCAGCACCCGGGACTACTCACCCCTCCACTTT. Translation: CASSTRDYSPLHF.